This T cell receptor beta chain was captured by sequencing in a study of blood T cell repertoires in COVID-19. Study background: Italy, Spain and the United States were the sources of the convalescent and acute COVID-19 samples.

The V and J ends lost 6 bases and 5 bases, in that order; junction bases with no gene match: 6. CDR1 and CDR2 from the germline V gene are ENHRY and SYGVKD. The CDR3 contains 13 residues. Under the authors' procedure: Estimates of nucleated cell counts were drawn from the amplification of reference gene primers. Produced via immunoSEQ multiplex PCR; TCRdb's table is partial and in-frame only. V, J and clone size are taken as reported in that table, and D and trimming were inferred from the DNA itself. The top ten hold 1.4% of the sample, which has 350,000 to 450,000 clones, roughly 84% seen once. This rearrangement joins TRBV10-3 to TRBJ2-5; 7 nucleotides match TRBD2. The TCR comes from a woman aged 18-29 years who had been exposed to COVID-19. Sample: PBMCs or T cells enriched from blood (not recorded which). As DNA, the CDR3 is TGTGCCATCAGGAGCGGGGACGGGGAGACCCAGTACTTC. Its protein is CAIRSGDGETQYF.